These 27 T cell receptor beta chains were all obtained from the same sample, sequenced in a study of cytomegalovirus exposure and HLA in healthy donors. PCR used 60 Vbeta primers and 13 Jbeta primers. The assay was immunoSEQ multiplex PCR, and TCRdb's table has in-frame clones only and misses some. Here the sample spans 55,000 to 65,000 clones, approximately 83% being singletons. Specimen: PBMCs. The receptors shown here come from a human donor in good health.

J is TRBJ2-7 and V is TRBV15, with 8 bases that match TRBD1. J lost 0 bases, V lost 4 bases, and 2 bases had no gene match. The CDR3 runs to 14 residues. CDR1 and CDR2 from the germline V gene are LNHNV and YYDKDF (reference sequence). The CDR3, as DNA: TGTGCCACCAGCATCACAGGGGGCTCCTACGAGCAGTACTTC. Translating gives CATSITGGSYEQYF.

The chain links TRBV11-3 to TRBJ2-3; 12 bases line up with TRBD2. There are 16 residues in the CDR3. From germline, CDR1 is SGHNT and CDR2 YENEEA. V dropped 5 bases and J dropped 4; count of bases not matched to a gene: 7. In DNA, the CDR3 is TGTGCCAGCAGCACCGGACTAGCGGGGCGTGCAGATACGCAGTATTTT. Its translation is CASSTGLAGRADTQYF.

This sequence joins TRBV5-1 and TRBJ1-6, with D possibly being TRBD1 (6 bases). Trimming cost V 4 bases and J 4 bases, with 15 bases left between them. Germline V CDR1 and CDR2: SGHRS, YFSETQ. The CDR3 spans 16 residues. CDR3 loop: CASSASTGMYNSPLHF. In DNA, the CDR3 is TGCGCCAGCAGCGCATCAACAGGGATGTATAATTCACCCCTCCACTTT. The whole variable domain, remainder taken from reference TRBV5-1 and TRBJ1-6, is KAGVTQTPRYLIKTRGQQVTLSCSPISGHRSVSWYQQTPGQGLQFLFEYFSETQRNKGNFPGRFSGRQFSNSRSEMNVSTLELGDSALYLCASSASTGMYNSPLHFGNGTRLTVT.

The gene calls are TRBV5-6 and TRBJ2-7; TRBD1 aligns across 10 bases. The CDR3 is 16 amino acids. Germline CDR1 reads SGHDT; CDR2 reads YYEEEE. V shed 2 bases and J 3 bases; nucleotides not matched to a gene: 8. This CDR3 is CASSLMTGGVGYEQYF. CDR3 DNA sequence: TGTGCCAGCAGCTTAATGACAGGGGGCGTGGGCTACGAGCAGTACTTC.

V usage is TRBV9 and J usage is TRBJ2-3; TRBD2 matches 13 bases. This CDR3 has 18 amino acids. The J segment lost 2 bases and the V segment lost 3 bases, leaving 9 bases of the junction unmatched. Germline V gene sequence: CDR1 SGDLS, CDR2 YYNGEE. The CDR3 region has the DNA TGTGCCAGCAGCGATAGACGCGGGACTAGCGGGAACACAGATACGCAGTATTTT. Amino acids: CASSDRRGTSGNTDTQYF. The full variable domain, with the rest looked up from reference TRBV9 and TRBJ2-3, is DSGVTQTPKHLITATGQRVTLRCSPRSGDLSVYWYQQSLDQGLQFLIQYYNGEERAKGNILERFSAQQFPDLHSELNLSSLELGDSALYFCASSDRRGTSGNTDTQYFGPGTRLTVL.

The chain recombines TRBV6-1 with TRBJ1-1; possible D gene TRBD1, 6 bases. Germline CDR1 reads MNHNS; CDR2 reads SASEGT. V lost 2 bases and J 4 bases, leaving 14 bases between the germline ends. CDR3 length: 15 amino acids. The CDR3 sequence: CASSEFRGIPTEAFF. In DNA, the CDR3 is TGTGCCAGCAGTGAATTTAGGGGGATACCCACTGAAGCTTTCTTT.

CDR3 sequence: CASSLTSQTYSQGGVDEQFF. As DNA, the CDR3 is TGTGCCAGCAGCTTAACCTCACAGACCTACAGCCAGGGGGGAGTCGATGAGCAGTTCTTC. This chain connects TRBV7-8 to TRBJ2-1; weak D call: TRBD1 (7 bases). V lost 2 bases, J lost 8 bases, and 31 bases lay in between. Germline V gene data show CDR1 as SGHVS and CDR2 as FQNEAQ. This CDR3 region has 20 residues. Supplemented by reference TRBV7-8 and TRBJ2-1, the full variable domain reads GAGVSQSPRYKVAKRGQDVALRCDPISGHVSLFWYQQALGQGPEFLTYFQNEAQLDKSGLPSDRFFAERPEGSVSTLKIQRTQQEDSAVYLCASSLTSQTYSQGGVDEQFFGPGTRLTVL.

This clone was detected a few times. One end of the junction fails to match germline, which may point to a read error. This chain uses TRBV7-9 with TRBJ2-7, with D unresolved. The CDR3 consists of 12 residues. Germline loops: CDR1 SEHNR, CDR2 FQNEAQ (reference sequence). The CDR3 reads CSSSLDLYEQYF. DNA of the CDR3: TGTTCCAGCAGCTTAGATCTATACGAGCAGTACTTC.

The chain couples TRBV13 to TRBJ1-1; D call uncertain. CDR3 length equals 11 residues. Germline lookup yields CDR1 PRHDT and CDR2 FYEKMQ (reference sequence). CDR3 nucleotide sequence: TGTGAGCCCAGACTAAACACTGAAGCTTTCTTT. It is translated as CEPRLNTEAFF.

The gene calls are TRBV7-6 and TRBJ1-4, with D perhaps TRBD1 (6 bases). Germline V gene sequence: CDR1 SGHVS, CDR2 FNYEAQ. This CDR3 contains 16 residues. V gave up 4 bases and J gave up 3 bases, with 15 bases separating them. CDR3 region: CASSSLQGRSNEKLFF. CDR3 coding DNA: TGTGCCAGCAGCTCCCTACAGGGAAGGTCTAATGAAAAACTGTTTTTT.

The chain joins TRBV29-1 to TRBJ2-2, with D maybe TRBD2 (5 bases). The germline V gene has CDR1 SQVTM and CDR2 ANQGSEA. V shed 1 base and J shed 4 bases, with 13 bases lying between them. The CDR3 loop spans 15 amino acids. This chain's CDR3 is CSVEGTAAGTGELFF. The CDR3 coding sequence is TGCAGCGTTGAAGGGACCGCCGCGGGCACCGGGGAGCTGTTTTTT.

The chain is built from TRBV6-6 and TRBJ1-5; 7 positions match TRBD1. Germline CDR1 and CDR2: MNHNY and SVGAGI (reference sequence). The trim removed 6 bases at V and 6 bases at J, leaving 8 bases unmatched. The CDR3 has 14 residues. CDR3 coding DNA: TGTGCCAGCAGCCCACCAGGGGGAGGTCAGCCCCAGCATTTT. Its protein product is CASSPPGGGQPQHF.

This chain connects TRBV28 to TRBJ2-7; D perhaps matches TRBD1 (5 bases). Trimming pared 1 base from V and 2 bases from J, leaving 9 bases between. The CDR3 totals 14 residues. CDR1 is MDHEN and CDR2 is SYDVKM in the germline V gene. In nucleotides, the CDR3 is TGTGCCAGCAGTTTATTAACAGGAGCCTACGAGCAGTACTTC. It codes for CASSLLTGAYEQYF.

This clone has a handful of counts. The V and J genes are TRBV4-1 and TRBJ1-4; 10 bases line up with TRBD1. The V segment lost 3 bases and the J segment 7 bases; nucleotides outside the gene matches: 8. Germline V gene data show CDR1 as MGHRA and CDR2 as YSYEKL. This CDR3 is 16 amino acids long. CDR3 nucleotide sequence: TGCGCCAGCAGCCAGAGACAGGGGGCTCTGGGTGAAAAACTGTTTTTT. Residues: CASSQRQGALGEKLFF.

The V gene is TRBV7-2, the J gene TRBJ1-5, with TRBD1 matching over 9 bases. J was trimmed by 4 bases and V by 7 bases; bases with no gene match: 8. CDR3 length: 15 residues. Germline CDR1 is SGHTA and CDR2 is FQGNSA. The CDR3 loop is CASTEMGQGNQPQHF. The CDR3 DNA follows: TGTGCCAGCACCGAAATGGGACAGGGAAATCAGCCCCAGCATTTT.

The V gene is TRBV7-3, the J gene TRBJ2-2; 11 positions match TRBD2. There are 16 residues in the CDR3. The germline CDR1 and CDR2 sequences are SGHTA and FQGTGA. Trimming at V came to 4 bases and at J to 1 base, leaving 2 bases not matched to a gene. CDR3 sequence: CASSSGTSGNTGELFF. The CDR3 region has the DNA TGTGCCAGCAGCTCCGGGACTAGCGGGAACACCGGGGAGCTGTTTTTT.

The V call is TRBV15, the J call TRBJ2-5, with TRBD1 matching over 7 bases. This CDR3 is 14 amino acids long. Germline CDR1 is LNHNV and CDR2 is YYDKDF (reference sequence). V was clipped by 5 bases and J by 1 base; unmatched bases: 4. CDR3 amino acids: CATSSDRAQETQYF. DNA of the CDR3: TGTGCCACCAGCTCCGACAGGGCCCAAGAGACCCAGTACTTC.

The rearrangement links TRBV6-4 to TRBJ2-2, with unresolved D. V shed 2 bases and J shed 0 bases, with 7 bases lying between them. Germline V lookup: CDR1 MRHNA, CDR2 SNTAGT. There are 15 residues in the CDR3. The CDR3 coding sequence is TGTGCCAGCAGTGACAGCGATGCGAACACCGGGGAGCTGTTTTTT. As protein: CASSDSDANTGELFF.

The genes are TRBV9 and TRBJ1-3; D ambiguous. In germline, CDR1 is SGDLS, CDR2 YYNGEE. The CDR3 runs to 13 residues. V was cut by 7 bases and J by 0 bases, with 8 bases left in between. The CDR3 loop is CASGPSSGNTIYF. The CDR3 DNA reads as TGTGCCAGCGGGCCGAGCTCTGGAAACACCATATATTTT.

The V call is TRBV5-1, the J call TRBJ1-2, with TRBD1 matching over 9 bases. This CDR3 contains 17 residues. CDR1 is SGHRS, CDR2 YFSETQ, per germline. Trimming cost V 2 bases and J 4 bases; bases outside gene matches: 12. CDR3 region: CASSLTIKDRGLYGYTF. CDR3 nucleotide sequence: TGCGCCAGCAGCTTAACCATTAAGGACAGGGGACTCTATGGCTACACCTTC.

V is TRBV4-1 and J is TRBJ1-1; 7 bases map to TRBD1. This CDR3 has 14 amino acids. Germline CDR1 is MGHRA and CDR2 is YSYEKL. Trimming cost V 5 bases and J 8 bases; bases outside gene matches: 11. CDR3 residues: CASSIRTGRYEAFF. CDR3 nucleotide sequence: TGCGCCAGCAGCATCCGGACAGGACGTTACGAAGCTTTCTTT.

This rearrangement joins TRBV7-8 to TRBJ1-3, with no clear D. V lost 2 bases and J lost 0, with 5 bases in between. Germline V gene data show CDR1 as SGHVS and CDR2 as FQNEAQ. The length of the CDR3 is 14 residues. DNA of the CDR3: TGTGCCAGCAGCTTACTGAGCTCTGGAAACACCATATATTTT. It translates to CASSLLSSGNTIYF.

This CDR3 is CASSPGLAGVRTQYF. In DNA, the CDR3 is TGTGCCAGCAGCCCGGGACTAGCGGGAGTCCGAACCCAGTACTTC. The rearrangement links TRBV7-2 to TRBJ2-5; TRBD2 agrees at 14 bases. The length of the CDR3 is 15 residues. Germline CDR1 SGHTA, CDR2 FQGNSA. V was clipped by 5 bases and J by 8 bases; unmatched bases: 7.

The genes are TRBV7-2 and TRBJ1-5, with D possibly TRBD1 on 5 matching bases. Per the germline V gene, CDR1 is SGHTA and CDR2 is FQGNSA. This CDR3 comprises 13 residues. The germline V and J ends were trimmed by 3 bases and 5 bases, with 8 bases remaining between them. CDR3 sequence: CASSFQGDQPQHF. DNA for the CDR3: TGTGCCAGCAGCTTCCAGGGTGATCAGCCCCAGCATTTT.

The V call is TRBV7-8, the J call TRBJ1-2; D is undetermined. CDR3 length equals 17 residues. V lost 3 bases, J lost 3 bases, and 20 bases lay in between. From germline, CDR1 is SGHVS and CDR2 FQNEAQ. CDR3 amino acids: CASSLFDVGWTDYGYTF. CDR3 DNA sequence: TGTGCCAGCAGCTTGTTCGATGTAGGGTGGACTGACTATGGCTACACCTTC.

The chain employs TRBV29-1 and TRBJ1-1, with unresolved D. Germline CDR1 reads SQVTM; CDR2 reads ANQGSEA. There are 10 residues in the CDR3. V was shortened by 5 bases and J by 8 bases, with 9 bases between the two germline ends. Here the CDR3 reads CSVTAIEAFF. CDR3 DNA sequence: TGCAGCGTTACTGCCATCGAAGCTTTCTTT.

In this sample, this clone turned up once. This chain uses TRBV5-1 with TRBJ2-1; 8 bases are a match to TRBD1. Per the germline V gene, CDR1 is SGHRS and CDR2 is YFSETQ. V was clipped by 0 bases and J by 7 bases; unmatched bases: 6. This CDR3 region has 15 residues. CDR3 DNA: TGCGCCAGCAGCTTGGGTCAGGGGGCGTGGAATGAGCAGTTCTTC. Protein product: CASSLGQGAWNEQFF.